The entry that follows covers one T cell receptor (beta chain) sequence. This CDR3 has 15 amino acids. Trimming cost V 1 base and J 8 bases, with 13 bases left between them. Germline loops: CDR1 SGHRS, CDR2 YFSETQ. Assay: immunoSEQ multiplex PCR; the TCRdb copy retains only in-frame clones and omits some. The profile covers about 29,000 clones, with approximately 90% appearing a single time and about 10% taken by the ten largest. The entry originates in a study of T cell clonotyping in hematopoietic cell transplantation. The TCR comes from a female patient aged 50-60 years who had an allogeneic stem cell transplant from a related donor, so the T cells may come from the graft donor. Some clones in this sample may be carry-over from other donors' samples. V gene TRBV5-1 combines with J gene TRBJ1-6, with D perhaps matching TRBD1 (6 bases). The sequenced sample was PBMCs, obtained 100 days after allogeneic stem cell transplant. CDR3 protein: CASSLNTGIDSPLHF. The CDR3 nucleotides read TGCGCCAGCAGCTTGAACACAGGGATAGATTCACCCCTCCACTTT.